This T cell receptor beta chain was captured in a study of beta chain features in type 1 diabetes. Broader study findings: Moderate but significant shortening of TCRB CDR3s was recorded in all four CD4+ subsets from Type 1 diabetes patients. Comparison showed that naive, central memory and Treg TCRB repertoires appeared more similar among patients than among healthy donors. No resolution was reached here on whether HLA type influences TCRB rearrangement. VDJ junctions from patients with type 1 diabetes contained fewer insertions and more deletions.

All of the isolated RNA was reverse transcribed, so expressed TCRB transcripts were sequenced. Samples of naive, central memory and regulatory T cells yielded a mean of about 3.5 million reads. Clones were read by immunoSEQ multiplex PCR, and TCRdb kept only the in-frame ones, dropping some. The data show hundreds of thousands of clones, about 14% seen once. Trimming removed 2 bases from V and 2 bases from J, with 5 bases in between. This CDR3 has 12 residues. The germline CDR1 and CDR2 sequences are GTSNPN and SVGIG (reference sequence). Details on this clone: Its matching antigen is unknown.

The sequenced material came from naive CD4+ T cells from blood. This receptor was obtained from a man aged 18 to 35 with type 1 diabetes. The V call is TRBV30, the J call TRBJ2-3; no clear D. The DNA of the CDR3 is TGTGCCTGGAGTTTTGTCACAGATACGCAGTATTTT. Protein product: CAWSFVTDTQYF.